This record covers a single T cell receptor (beta chain). This specimen belongs to a study of blood T cell repertoires in COVID-19. Study in general: Samples taken during acute and convalescent COVID-19 were collected in the United States, Italy and Spain. T cells, B-cell-depleted T cells, or PBMCs supplied cDNA or gDNA.

Original methodology: The authors estimated nucleated cell counts from reference gene primer amplification. The data were produced by immunoSEQ multiplex PCR, yet TCRdb's version contains in-frame clones alone and is incomplete. For V, J and clone size, that table is used; D and trimming come from the DNA. This sample has about 120,000 clones; approximately 85% occur once, and the top ten carry about 12%. CDR1 is SGHDT, CDR2 YYEEEE, per germline. The V segment lost 4 bases and the J segment 2 bases; nucleotides outside the gene matches: 5. The CDR3 consists of 15 residues. The sequence was collected from a human donor in a cohort sampled during active COVID-19. Sequencing input: peripheral blood. J is TRBJ2-4 and V is TRBV5-6; 8 nucleotides line up with TRBD1. CDR3 DNA: TGTGCCAGCAGCGAAACAGGGGGGTCCAAAAACATTCAGTACTTC. Its translation is CASSETGGSKNIQYF.